What follows are 31 T cell receptor beta chains derived from one specimen sequenced in a study of T cells in localized non-small cell lung cancer. Measured with immunoSEQ multiplex PCR; TCRdb has only the in-frame clones, and not every one. The table records about 5,000 clones, 85% of them present only once. The sample in question was PBMCs, obtained before any cancer treatment. The receptors come from a woman aged 35 to 69 with stage II lung adenocarcinoma.

This clone was detected a few times. The V call is TRBV25-1, the J call TRBJ1-1; the D gene is possibly TRBD1 (5 bases). Trimming took 1 base from V and 1 from J, leaving 16 bases between them. The CDR3 runs 17 residues. The V gene's germline CDR1 is MGHDK and CDR2 SYGVNS. CDR3 residues: CASSELKSGVTNTEAFF. The CDR3, as DNA: TGTGCCAGCAGTGAATTAAAGTCGGGGGTCACGAACACTGAAGCTTTCTTT.

The chain carries TRBV6-1 and TRBJ2-7, with D maybe TRBD2 (5 bases). The CDR3 consists of 15 residues. Trimming cost V 0 bases and J 3 bases, with 12 bases left between them. Per germline, CDR1 MNHNS and CDR2 SASEGT. The CDR3 loop is CASSEAVRTYYEQYF. The DNA for the CDR3 is TGTGCCAGCAGTGAAGCAGTCAGGACTTACTACGAGCAGTACTTC.

This chain connects TRBV10-3 to TRBJ1-1, with a weak D call TRBD1 (5 bases). Trimming stripped 0 bases from V and 6 bases from J, with 20 bases between. CDR3 length: 17 amino acids. Germline V lookup: CDR1 ENHRY, CDR2 SYGVKD. CDR3 amino acids: CAISESAPPGASAEAFF. In DNA form, the CDR3 reads TGTGCCATCAGTGAGTCTGCCCCCCCCGGGGCTTCCGCTGAAGCTTTCTTT.

Only one count was recorded for this clone. The J gene is TRBJ2-2, the V gene TRBV5-1, with D maybe TRBD2 (5 bases). The CDR3 sequence is 15 residues long. V lost 2 bases and J 6 bases, leaving 14 bases between the germline ends. The germline V gene has CDR1 SGHRS and CDR2 YFSETQ. The CDR3 is CASSFEGTKAGELFF. The CDR3 coding sequence is TGCGCCAGCAGCTTCGAGGGAACGAAGGCCGGGGAGCTGTTTTTT.

The CDR3 region has the DNA TGTGCCAGCAGCGTAGGTGGGACCACCCGCGAGCAGTACTTC. Residues: CASSVGGTTREQYF. The chain couples TRBV9 to TRBJ2-5; tentatively, D is TRBD1 or TRBD2 (5 bases each). The J call is in doubt because the DNA end fits TRBJ2-7 better. Germline-derived CDR1 and CDR2 are SGDLS and YYNGEE. This CDR3 spans 14 amino acids.

The gene calls are TRBV30 and TRBJ2-6, with TRBD1 identical over 8 bases. The germline CDR1 and CDR2 sequences are GTSNPN and SVGIG (reference sequence). The CDR3 sequence is 17 residues long. V lost 2 bases and J lost 0; bases outside the gene matches: 6. The CDR3 DNA sequence: TGTGCCTGGAGTCCCGGGACAGGTATCTCTGGGGCCAACGTCCTGACTTTC. This codes for CAWSPGTGISGANVLTF.

This chain connects TRBV30 to TRBJ2-6; D is perhaps TRBD2 (5 bases). V lost 8 bases and J lost 1, with 12 bases in between. Germline assignment: CDR1 GTSNPN and CDR2 SVGIG (reference sequence). CDR3 size: 14 residues. The CDR3 DNA reads TGTGCCCTGGACTCGGCGTCTGGGGCCAACGTCCTGACTTTC. Translated: CALDSASGANVLTF.

This rearrangement joins TRBV19 to TRBJ2-2; unclear D gene. Germline CDR1 is LNHDA and CDR2 is SQIVND (reference sequence). The CDR3 runs to 14 residues. Trimming removed 3 bases from V and 7 bases from J, with 12 bases in between. The CDR3 coding sequence is TGTGCCAGTAGTATCTCCGCCCCCCGCGGGGAGCTGTTTTTT. It is translated as CASSISAPRGELFF.

The chain couples TRBV2 to TRBJ2-1, with TRBD2 as a possible D gene (6 bases). The V gene lost 7 bases and the J gene lost 5 bases, with 18 bases spanning the gap. CDR3 length equals 15 residues. Per germline, CDR1 SNHLY and CDR2 FYNNEI. The CDR3 nucleotides read TGTGCCAGCACTAAGCGAACTAGCTGGAACAATGAGCAGTTCTTC. Protein sequence: CASTKRTSWNNEQFF. Looking up the rest from reference TRBV2 and TRBJ2-1 gives the full variable domain: EPEVTQTPSHQVTQMGQEVILRCVPISNHLYFYWYRQILGQKVEFLVSFYNNEISEKSEIFDDQFSVERPDGSNFTLKIRSTKLEDSAMYFCASTKRTSWNNEQFFGPGTRLTVL.

The chain recombines TRBV5-4 with TRBJ1-5; 7 bases agree with TRBD1. This CDR3 is 14 amino acids long. Per germline, CDR1 SGHNT and CDR2 YYREEE (reference sequence). V lost 3 bases to trimming and J lost 3 bases; unmatched junction nucleotides: 3. The CDR3 loop reads CASSSQGTNQPQHF. As DNA, the CDR3 is TGTGCCAGCAGCTCACAGGGGACCAATCAGCCCCAGCATTTT.

V gene TRBV5-5 combines with J gene TRBJ1-1, with D possibly TRBD1 on 6 matching bases. Germline lookup yields CDR1 SGHKS and CDR2 YYEKEE (reference sequence). The V end was cut by 2 bases, the J end by 6 bases, with 17 bases between. The CDR3 covers 15 residues. The DNA of the CDR3 is TGTGCCAGCAGCTTCAATTATAATTCAGGGGCTGAAGCTTTCTTT. Translation: CASSFNYNSGAEAFF.

The chain combines TRBV2 with TRBJ1-3; no firm D call. The CDR3 totals 14 residues. Germline-derived CDR1 and CDR2 are SNHLY and FYNNEI. V lost 4 bases and J 0 bases, leaving 7 bases between the germline ends. The CDR3 loop reads CASSVTDSGNTIYF. The CDR3 nucleotides are TGTGCCAGCAGTGTAACGGACTCTGGAAACACCATATATTTT.

V usage is TRBV6-6 and J usage is TRBJ2-1, with a tentative D call TRBD2 (7 bases). V was shortened by 4 bases and J by 2 bases, with 9 bases between the two germline ends. Looked up from germline, CDR1 is MNHNY and CDR2 is SVGAGI (reference sequence). The CDR3 runs to 14 residues. CDR3 amino acids: CASSWGGPYNEQFF. The CDR3 DNA is TGTGCCAGCAGTTGGGGGGGCCCCTACAATGAGCAGTTCTTC.

This clone was recorded once. The V call is TRBV7-8, the J call TRBJ2-1; TRBD1 might be the D (6 bases). Looked up from germline, CDR1 is SGHVS and CDR2 is FQNEAQ. Trimming cost V 5 bases and J 2 bases, with 10 bases left between them. The CDR3 has 14 amino acids. The CDR3 sequence is CASSPSGAYNEQFF. In DNA, the CDR3 is TGTGCCAGCAGCCCGTCAGGGGCCTACAATGAGCAGTTCTTC.

The V call is TRBV5-8, the J call TRBJ2-3, with D perhaps matching TRBD1 or TRBD2 (5 bases each). The CDR3 has 13 amino acids. The germline gives CDR1 SGHTS, CDR2 YDEGEE. The V end lost 4 bases, the J end lost 6 bases, and 12 bases lay between the germline ends. In DNA, the CDR3 is TGTGCCAGCAGCCCCTCAGGGACCGATACGCAGTATTTT. Protein product: CASSPSGTDTQYF.

The chain joins TRBV5-5 to TRBJ2-7; no reliable D call. This CDR3 comprises 14 residues. The V and J ends lost 0 bases and 1 base respectively, with 8 bases between them. Germline V gene data show CDR1 as SGHKS and CDR2 as YYEKEE (reference sequence). CDR3 bases: TGTGCCAGCAGCTTGGCCGGGCAATCCTACGAGCAGTACTTC. It codes for CASSLAGQSYEQYF.

This clone was observed once. In DNA form, the CDR3 reads TGTGCCAGCAGGTTACGACCTGGAAACACCATATATTTT. Translation gives CASRLRPGNTIYF. The chain carries TRBV7-6 and TRBJ1-3; D gene unclear. The CDR3 runs 13 residues. The V end lost 6 bases, the J end lost 2 bases, and 8 bases lay between the germline ends. Germline lookup yields CDR1 SGHVS and CDR2 FNYEAQ.

The CDR3 DNA follows: TGTGCCAGCACGGGACTGGAAGAGACCCAGTACTTC. Its protein is CASTGLEETQYF. The V and J genes are TRBV2 and TRBJ2-5, with TRBD2 as a possible D gene (6 bases). The length of the CDR3 is 12 residues. Germline V gene data show CDR1 as SNHLY and CDR2 as FYNNEI. V was clipped by 7 bases and J by 3 bases, with 9 bases between them. Supplemented by reference TRBV2 and TRBJ2-5, the full variable domain reads EPEVTQTPSHQVTQMGQEVILRCVPISNHLYFYWYRQILGQKVEFLVSFYNNEISEKSEIFDDQFSVERPDGSNFTLKIRSTKLEDSAMYFCASTGLEETQYFGPGTRLLVL.

V and J are TRBV5-1 and TRBJ1-1; no firm D call. This CDR3 is built from 12 residues. The V gene lost 5 bases and the J gene lost 3 bases, with 8 bases spanning the gap. CDR1 SGHRS and CDR2 YFSETQ come from the germline V gene. This CDR3 reads CASSRTDTEAFF. In nucleotides, the CDR3 is TGCGCCAGCAGTAGGACGGACACTGAAGCTTTCTTT.

The V call is TRBV5-6, the J call TRBJ2-4; unclear D gene. The length of the CDR3 is 16 residues. V was cut by 4 bases and J by 0 bases, with 14 bases left in between. Germline V gene sequence: CDR1 SGHDT, CDR2 YYEEEE. The CDR3 here is CASSHLTKSAKNIQYF. CDR3 in DNA: TGTGCCAGCAGCCACTTAACCAAATCAGCCAAAAACATTCAGTACTTC.

In its sample, this clone was seen once. One junction end disagrees with the germline gene, perhaps due to a read error. Different DNA sequences within this sample yield the same CDR3. The J gene is TRBJ2-3, the V gene TRBV7-7; weak D call: TRBD2 (6 bases). The CDR3 loop spans 15 amino acids. Per the germline V gene, CDR1 is SSHAT and CDR2 is FNYEAQ (reference sequence). CDR3 region: CASSLGSGSTDTQYF. The CDR3 nucleotides are TGTGCTAGCAGCTTAGGGAGCGGGAGCACAGATACGCAGTATTTT.

The V gene is TRBV5-6, the J gene TRBJ1-1, with D hard to call. Germline lookup yields CDR1 SGHDT and CDR2 YYEEEE. V was pared by 0 bases and J by 4 bases, with 10 bases between. The CDR3 extends over 14 amino acids. The CDR3 nucleotides read TGTGCCAGCAGCTTGGGCAGGTTGAGCACTGAAGCTTTCTTT. Protein sequence: CASSLGRLSTEAFF.

This chain joins TRBV7-2 and TRBJ2-5, with D maybe TRBD1 (6 bases). The germline V gene encodes CDR1 SGHTA and CDR2 FQGNSA. Trimming cost V 1 base and J 6 bases, with 9 bases left between them. This CDR3 comprises 13 residues. In DNA form, the CDR3 reads TGTGCCAGCAGCTTAGACAGGGAGAAGACCCAGTACTTC. This translates into CASSLDREKTQYF. Combining the CDR3 with reference TRBV7-2 and TRBJ2-5 gives the whole variable domain GAGVSQSPSNKVTEKGKDVELRCDPISGHTALYWYRQSLGQGLEFLIYFQGNSAPDKSGLPSDRFSAERTGGSVSTLTIQRTQQEDSAVYLCASSLDREKTQYFGPGTRLLVL.

V is TRBV7-9 and J is TRBJ1-2; TRBD1 is a possible D gene (5 bases). The CDR3 has 14 residues. Germline CDR1 reads SEHNR; CDR2 reads FQNEAQ (reference sequence). The V end was cut by 4 bases, the J end by 2 bases, with 11 bases between. The chain's CDR3 is CASSSLTENYGYTF. CDR3 DNA: TGTGCCAGCAGCTCCTTGACAGAGAACTATGGCTACACCTTC. Using reference TRBV7-9 and TRBJ1-2 for the parts outside the CDR3, the full variable domain is DTGVSQNPRHKITKRGQNVTFRCDPISEHNRLYWYRQTLGQGPEFLTYFQNEAQLEKSRLLSDRFSAERPKGSFSTLEIQRTEQGDSAMYLCASSSLTENYGYTFGSGTRLTVV.

This clone was detected a few times. J is TRBJ2-1 and V is TRBV4-2; 11 bases agree with TRBD2. The CDR3 loop spans 14 amino acids. V shed 5 bases and J 5 bases; nucleotides not matched to a gene: 2. Germline V CDR1 and CDR2: LGHNA, YNFKEQ. DNA of the CDR3: TGTGCCAGCAGCGGTAGCGGGGGGGACAATGAGCAGTTCTTC. It yields the protein CASSGSGGDNEQFF.

This chain uses TRBV4-2 with TRBJ2-4; 10 bases align to TRBD2. The CDR3 has 16 residues. V shed 6 bases and J 8 bases; nucleotides not matched to a gene: 13. Germline values: CDR1 LGHNA, CDR2 YNFKEQ. The CDR3 here is CASSPAAGGHVDIQYF. CDR3 nucleotides: TGTGCCAGCAGTCCGGCAGCGGGAGGGCATGTAGACATTCAGTACTTC.

The chain carries TRBV6-6 and TRBJ1-2; TRBD1 is a possible D gene (5 bases). CDR1 MNHNY and CDR2 SVGAGI come from the germline V gene (reference sequence). V was trimmed by 0 bases and J by 3 bases, leaving 11 bases between them. The CDR3 totals 15 residues. The CDR3 reads CASSYSRRGHYGYTF. CDR3 in DNA: TGTGCCAGCAGTTACTCGAGGAGGGGCCACTATGGCTACACCTTC.

This chain links TRBV19 with TRBJ1-4; D not certain. CDR3 size: 11 residues. Germline V gene lookup returns CDR1 LNHDA and CDR2 SQIVND (reference sequence). V dropped 8 bases and J dropped 8 bases, with 9 bases sitting between them. The CDR3 coding sequence is TGTGCCAGTTCCGGCTCGGAAAAACTGTTTTTT. Translation gives CASSGSEKLFF.

V gene TRBV18 combines with J gene TRBJ1-2, with no clear D. The V and J ends lost 8 bases and 4 bases respectively, with 20 bases between them. The CDR3 is made up of 15 amino acids. Germline CDR1 reads KGHSH; CDR2 reads LQKENI. The CDR3 spells CASHDDTGKTYGYTF. CDR3 in DNA: TGTGCCAGCCACGATGACACGGGGAAAACCTATGGCTACACCTTC.

The V and J genes are TRBV7-2 and TRBJ2-5; D unresolved. The germline V gene encodes CDR1 SGHTA and CDR2 FQGNSA. The CDR3 covers 14 residues. Between the trimmed V and J ends, which lost 1 base and 5 bases, there was a span of 11 bases. In nucleotides, the CDR3 is TGTGCCAGCAGCTTAGGTCCTTTCAAGGAGACCCAGTACTTC. Its protein product is CASSLGPFKETQYF. Full variable domain (rest looked up from reference TRBV7-2 and TRBJ2-5): GAGVSQSPSNKVTEKGKDVELRCDPISGHTALYWYRQSLGQGLEFLIYFQGNSAPDKSGLPSDRFSAERTGGSVSTLTIQRTQQEDSAVYLCASSLGPFKETQYFGPGTRLLVL.

The chain combines TRBV7-9 with TRBJ2-3, with 9 bases identical to TRBD2. Germline V gene data show CDR1 as SEHNR and CDR2 as FQNEAQ (reference sequence). The junction had 9 bases not matched to a gene; V was cut back by 5 bases and J by 6 bases. The CDR3 has 15 amino acids. The CDR3 reads CASSALAGTTDTQYF. As DNA, the CDR3 is TGTGCCAGCAGCGCCCTAGCGGGAACAACGGATACGCAGTATTTT.